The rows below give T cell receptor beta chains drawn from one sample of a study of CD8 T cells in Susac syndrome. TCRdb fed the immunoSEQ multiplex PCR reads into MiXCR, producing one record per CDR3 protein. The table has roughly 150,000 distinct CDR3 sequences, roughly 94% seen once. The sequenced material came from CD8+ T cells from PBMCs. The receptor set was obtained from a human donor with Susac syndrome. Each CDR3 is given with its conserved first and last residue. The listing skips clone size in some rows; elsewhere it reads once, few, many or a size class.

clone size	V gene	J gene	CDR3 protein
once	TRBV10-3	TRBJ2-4	CAISESGEGGNIQYF
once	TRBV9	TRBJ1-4	CASSVEPGDEKLFF
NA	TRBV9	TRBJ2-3	CASSTGLLSTDTQYF
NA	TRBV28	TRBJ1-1	CASSLDSFNTEAFF
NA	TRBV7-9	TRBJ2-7	CASSGTDHSGGYF
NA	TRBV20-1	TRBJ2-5	CSASKRQGAKETQYF
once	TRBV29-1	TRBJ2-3	CSVVQGTQYF
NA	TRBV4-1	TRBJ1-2	CASSQQYGYTF
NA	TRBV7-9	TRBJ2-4	CASRATGTGEDIQYF
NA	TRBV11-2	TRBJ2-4	CASSPFTGSQNIQYF
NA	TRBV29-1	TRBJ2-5	CSVTLAGVRLETQYF
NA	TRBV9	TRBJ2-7	CASSVAVKGEPSIEQYF
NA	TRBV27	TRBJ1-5	CASSLWYESNQPQHF
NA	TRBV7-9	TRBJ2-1	CASSRWVFNEQFF
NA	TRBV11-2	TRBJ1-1	CASSPHGQQAFF
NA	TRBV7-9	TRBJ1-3	CASSWLESSGNTIYF
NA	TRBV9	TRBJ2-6	CASSVDGSGGANVLTF
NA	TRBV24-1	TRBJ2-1	CATSPTGGPIRQFF
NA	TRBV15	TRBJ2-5	CATSSGPRAQYF
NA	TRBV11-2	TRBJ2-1	CASSLVYYNEQFF
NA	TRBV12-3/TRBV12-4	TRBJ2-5	CASSLFSSGGETQYF
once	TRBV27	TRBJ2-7	CASSPGLVGYEQYF
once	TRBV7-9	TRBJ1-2	CASSFAGGYGYTF
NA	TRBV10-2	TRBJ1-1	CASRDPTGGTLTMWAFF
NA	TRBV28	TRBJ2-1	CASSLLAGSYNEQFF
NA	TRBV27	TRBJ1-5	CASSPGQGGSQPQHF
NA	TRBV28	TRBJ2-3	CASSPRLAVTDTQYF
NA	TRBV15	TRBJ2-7	CATKTSGTYEQYF
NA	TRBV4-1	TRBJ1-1	CASSQIQGAVGNTEAFF
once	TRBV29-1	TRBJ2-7	CSVEDLQGAAYEQYF
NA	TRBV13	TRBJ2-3	CASSSRTVPAHEPDTQYF
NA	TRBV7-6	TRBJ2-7	CASSSDFLSYEQYF
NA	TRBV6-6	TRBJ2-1	CAIGGLRNEQFF
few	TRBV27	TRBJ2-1	CASSPGTSGYNEQFF
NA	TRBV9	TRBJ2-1	CASSVRTEQFF
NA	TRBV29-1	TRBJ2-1	CSVSPDYNEQFF
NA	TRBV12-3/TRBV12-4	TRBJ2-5	CASSFSMADPLQETQYF
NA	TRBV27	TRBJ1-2	CASRPLGHPPAYGYTF
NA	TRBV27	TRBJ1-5	CASSLFGQGNQPQHF
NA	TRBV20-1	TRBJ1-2	CSAPTAFGYTF
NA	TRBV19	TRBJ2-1	CASSIEHSGRAYEQFF
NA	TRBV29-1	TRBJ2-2	CSVLVAPGELFF
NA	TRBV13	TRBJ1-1	CASSPGRTEAFF
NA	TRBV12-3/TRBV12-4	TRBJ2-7	CASSLGPDGTYEQYF
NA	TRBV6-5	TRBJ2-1	CASSTQGAYNEQFF